This T cell receptor beta chain was recorded in a study of shared clonotypes between healthy human individuals. Regarding the study as a whole: All-four-donor shared clonotypes had higher generation probabilities than non-shared clonotypes did.

The CDR3 length is 13 residues. With 4 bases removed from V and 4 bases from J, the gap between germline ends came to 10 bases. Looked up from germline, CDR1 is MNHEY and CDR2 is SMNVEV (reference sequence). Of note for this clone: Its antigen is currently unknown.

The CD8 memory fraction combined CD45RO+ cells with TemRA cells (CCR7-negative CD45RA+). The assay was immunoSEQ multiplex PCR, and TCRdb's table has in-frame clones only and misses some. The sample yields about 330,000 clones, more than 75% seen once. The sequenced sample was memory CD8+ T cells sorted from blood. Noted subset: CD45RO+ cells pooled with CCR7-negative TemRA cells. J is TRBJ1-2 and V is TRBV27, with D possibly being TRBD1 (6 bases). This clonotype was obtained from a man aged 18 to 29 in good health. This CDR3 reads CASSSLQGYGYTF. Here the CDR3 DNA reads TGTGCCAGCAGTTCGTTACAGGGCTATGGCTACACCTTC.